The rows below give T cell receptor beta chains drawn from one sample of a study of type 1 regulatory T cells. Via MiXCR, TCRdb re-called the reads, giving one row per CDR3 protein. The table includes 60,000 to 80,000 distinct CDR3 sequences, roughly three fifths detected once. Their antigens are not known. The sequenced sample consisted of cultured T cells, either the whole culture or a sorted T cell fraction (not recorded which). The receptor set was obtained from a human donor in good health. Both conserved end residues are part of each CDR3. A D gene is named only where the DNA matches it firmly. Clone size, where shown, is once, few, many, or a class for clones that have expanded.

size,J,V,D,CDR3,DNA
once,TRBJ2-7,TRBV24-1,TRBD1,CATSDAGQGMYEQYF,TGTGCCACCAGTGACGCCGGACAGGGGATGTACGAGCAGTACTTC
.,TRBJ1-1,TRBV7-9,.,CASSFSGNEAFF,TGTGCCAGCAGCTTTTCAGGGAATGAAGCTTTCTTT
few,TRBJ2-2,TRBV18,.,CASSTNTGELFF,TGTGCCAGCTCGACGAACACCGGGGAGCTGTTTTTT
.,TRBJ2-7,TRBV7-8,TRBD2,CASSSVAGTSYEQYF,TGTGCCAGCAGCTCAGTAGCGGGAACAAGCTACGAGCAGTACTTC
.,TRBJ2-1,TRBV7-9,TRBD2,CASSPGTSGRFGEQFF,TGTGCCAGCAGCCCCGGGACTAGCGGGAGGTTCGGTGAGCAGTTCTTC
few,TRBJ2-3,TRBV20-1,TRBD2,CSASLGLASPDTQYF,TGCAGTGCTAGTTTGGGACTAGCGTCCCCAGATACGCAGTATTTT
.,TRBJ2-7,TRBV23-1,.,CASSHITSVGFDEQYF,TGCGCCAGCAGTCACATTACGTCGGTAGGGTTCGACGAGCAGTACTTC
.,TRBJ1-5,TRBV20-1,.,CSARSGQVNQPQHF,TGCAGTGCTAGATCCGGACAAGTCAATCAGCCCCAGCATTTT
once,TRBJ2-1,TRBV20-1,TRBD2,CSAQEVAGGYNEQFF,TGCAGTGCGCAAGAAGTAGCGGGAGGGTACAATGAGCAGTTCTTC
.,TRBJ1-1,TRBV25-1,.,CASRRGNTEAFF,TGTGCCAGCAGACGGGGGAACACTGAAGCTTTCTTT
.,TRBJ2-3,TRBV20-1,.,CSARDLGKGADTQYF,TGCAGTGCTAGAGATCTGGGAAAAGGGGCAGATACGCAGTATTTT
.,TRBJ2-5,TRBV19,TRBD2,CASSKLADQETQYF,TGTGCCAGTAGCAAACTAGCGGATCAAGAGACCCAGTACTTC
.,TRBJ1-4,TRBV4-3,TRBD1,CASSRGQNEKLFF,TGCGCCAGCAGCAGGGGGCAAAATGAAAAACTGTTTTTT
.,TRBJ2-1,TRBV15,TRBD2,CATSRARGSQGLAGGPDEQFF,TGTGCCACCAGCAGAGCCCGGGGATCCCAGGGACTAGCGGGAGGGCCGGATGAGCAGTTCTTC
.,TRBJ2-5,TRBV7-3,.,CASSLYRGEETQYF,TGTGCCAGCAGCTTGTATCGCGGAGAAGAGACCCAGTACTTC
.,TRBJ2-1,TRBV3-1,TRBD2,CASRRREGRSEQFF,TGTGCCAGCCGTAGGCGGGAGGGCCGGAGTGAGCAGTTCTTC
.,TRBJ1-4,TRBV11-2,TRBD1,CASSPSTGTGEEKLFF,TGTGCCAGCAGCCCATCTACCGGGACAGGGGAGGAAAAACTGTTTTTT
many,TRBJ2-1,TRBV19,TRBD2,CASTRGTSGYNEQFF,TGTGCCAGTACAAGGGGGACTAGCGGTTACAATGAGCAGTTCTTC
.,TRBJ1-1,TRBV6-2/TRBV6-3,TRBD1,CASSYGGQGLNTEAFF,TGTGCCAGCAGTTACGGGGGACAGGGGTTGAACACTGAAGCTTTCTTT
.,TRBJ2-6,TRBV5-1,.,CASSVSGANVLTF,TGCGCCAGCAGCGTCTCTGGGGCCAACGTCCTGACTTTC
.,TRBJ2-6,TRBV28,.,CASRTGANVLTF,TGTGCCAGCAGAACCGGGGCCAACGTCCTGACTTTC
.,TRBJ2-2,TRBV20-1,.,CSARKLAGELFF,TGCAGTGCTAGGAAGCTGGCCGGGGAGCTGTTTTTT
.,TRBJ2-5,TRBV5-4,TRBD1,CASSSPDRDPQETQYF,TGTGCCAGCAGCTCTCCGGACAGGGACCCACAAGAGACCCAGTACTTC
few,TRBJ2-5,TRBV7-2,TRBD2,CASRAGTSGGPRLETQYF,TGTGCCAGCAGGGCTGGTACTAGCGGGGGTCCCCGCTTAGAGACCCAGTACTTC
once,TRBJ1-1,TRBV4-3,.,CASSQETGFSEAFF,TGCGCCAGCAGCCAAGAAACGGGCTTCTCGGAAGCTTTCTTT
.,TRBJ1-2,TRBV6-5,.,CASSYSNEGLGYTF,TGTGCCAGCAGTTACTCGAATGAGGGGCTCGGCTACACCTTC
.,TRBJ2-4,TRBV18,TRBD1,CASSPSGDRAKNIQYF,TGTGCCAGCTCACCATCTGGGGACAGGGCCAAAAACATTCAGTACTTC
few,TRBJ2-3,TRBV6-2/TRBV6-3,TRBD2,CASSYPTLSGLAATQYF,TGTGCCAGCAGTTACCCCACACTCTCCGGACTAGCGGCCACGCAGTATTTT
.,TRBJ2-5,TRBV28,TRBD1,CASSLQGLYQETQYF,TGTGCCAGCAGTCTACAGGGGCTGTACCAAGAGACCCAGTACTTC
.,TRBJ1-2,TRBV2,.,CASRGVGYGYTF,TGTGCCAGCAGGGGCGTGGGCTATGGCTACACCTTC
once,TRBJ2-1,TRBV7-2,TRBD2,CASSGTSVYNEQFF,TGTGCCAGCAGCGGGACTAGCGTGTACAATGAGCAGTTCTTC
few,TRBJ2-2,TRBV18,.,CASSPTSPGTGELFF,TGTGCCAGCTCACCAACGAGCCCAGGAACCGGGGAGCTGTTTTTT